The sequence of this T cell receptor beta chain was determined in a study of identical twins. Study-level results: The study reached conclusions through statistical analysis that was cross-sectional, not following the same donors. For cord blood, abundant beta clonotypes had fewer insertions, unlike memory repertoires, which showed none.

Germline CDR1 reads ENHRY; CDR2 reads SYGVKD. Trimming took off 4 bases at V and 3 bases at J, with 10 bases between the two ends. This CDR3 is built from 14 residues. This clonotype came up a few times. Its antigen is still unknown. Template switching added a universal primer site, and cDNA bore unique molecular identifiers. TCRdb itself ran the 5' RACE reads through MiXCR, one entry per CDR3 protein. Among 1.5 million or so distinct CDR3 sequences listed, more than 30% were seen once. The origin of this receptor is a newborn girl in good health. Specimen: cord blood. The chain combines TRBV10-3 with TRBJ2-1; D remains ambiguous. Written as DNA, the CDR3 is TGTGCCATCAGTGGGCGAAGCGACTACAATGAGCAGTTCTTC. This translates into CAISGRSDYNEQFF.